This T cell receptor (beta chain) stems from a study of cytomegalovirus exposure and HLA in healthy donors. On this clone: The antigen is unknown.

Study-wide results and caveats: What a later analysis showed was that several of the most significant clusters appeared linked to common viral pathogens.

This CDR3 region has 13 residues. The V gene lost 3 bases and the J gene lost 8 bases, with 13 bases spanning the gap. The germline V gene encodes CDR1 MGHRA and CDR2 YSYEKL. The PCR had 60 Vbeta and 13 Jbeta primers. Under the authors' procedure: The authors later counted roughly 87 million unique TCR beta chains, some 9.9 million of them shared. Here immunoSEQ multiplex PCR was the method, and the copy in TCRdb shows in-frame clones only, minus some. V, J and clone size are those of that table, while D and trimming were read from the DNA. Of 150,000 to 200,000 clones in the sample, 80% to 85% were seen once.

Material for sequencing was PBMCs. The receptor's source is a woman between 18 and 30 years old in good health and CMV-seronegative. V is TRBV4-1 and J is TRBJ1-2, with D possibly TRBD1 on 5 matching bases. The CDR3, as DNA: TGCGCCAGCAGCCAGGTTACCGGGGGGGGCTACACCTTC. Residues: CASSQVTGGGYTF.